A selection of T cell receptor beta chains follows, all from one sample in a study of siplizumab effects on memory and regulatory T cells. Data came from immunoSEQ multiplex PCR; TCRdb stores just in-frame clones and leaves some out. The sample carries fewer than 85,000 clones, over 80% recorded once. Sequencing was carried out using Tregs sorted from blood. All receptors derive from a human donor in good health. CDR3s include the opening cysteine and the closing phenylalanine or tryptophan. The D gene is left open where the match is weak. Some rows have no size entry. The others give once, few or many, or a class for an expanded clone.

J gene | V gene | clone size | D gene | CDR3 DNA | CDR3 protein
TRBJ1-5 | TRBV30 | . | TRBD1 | TGTGCCTGGAGTGTTACGGGGACAGGGTCTTGGAGCAATCAGCCCCAGCATTTT | CAWSVTGTGSWSNQPQHF
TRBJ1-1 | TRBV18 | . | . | TGTGCCAGTTTGGGCCCTTCTGGGAGGGAGAACACTGAAGCTTTCTTT | CASLGPSGRENTEAFF
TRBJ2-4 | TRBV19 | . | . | TGTGCCAGTAGTATCGGCAGCCCACTAGCCAAAAACATTCAGTACTTC | CASSIGSPLAKNIQYF
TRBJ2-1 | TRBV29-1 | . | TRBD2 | TGCAGCGTTGATAGGTACCGACTAGCGGGGCAGAATGAGCAGTTCTTC | CSVDRYRLAGQNEQFF
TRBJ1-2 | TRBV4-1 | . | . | TGCGCCAGCAGCGACAGCACAGGGACCTATGGCTACACCTTC | CASSDSTGTYGYTF
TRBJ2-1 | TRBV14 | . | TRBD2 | TGTGCCAGCAGCCAACAAAGCGCCCGGGGGCTAGCGGGGGATTACAATGAGCAGTTCTTC | CASSQQSARGLAGDYNEQFF
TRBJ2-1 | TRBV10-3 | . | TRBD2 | TGTGCCATCTGGCCTAGCGGGCTTAATGAGCAGTTCTTC | CAIWPSGLNEQFF
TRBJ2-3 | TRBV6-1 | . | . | TGTGCCAGCAGTGAGGGGCGACTTGACAACACAGATACGCAGTATTTT | CASSEGRLDNTDTQYF
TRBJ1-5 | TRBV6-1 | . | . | TGTGCCAGCAATGACCGTAGCAATCAGCCCCAGCATTTT | CASNDRSNQPQHF
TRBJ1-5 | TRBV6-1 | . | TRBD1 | TGTGCCAGCACCACAGGGGGTGCAAACAATCAGCCCCAGCATTTT | CASTTGGANNQPQHF
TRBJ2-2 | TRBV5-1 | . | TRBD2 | TGCGCCAGCAGCTCGAAAGCGGGGCTGACCGGGGAGCTGTTTTTT | CASSSKAGLTGELFF
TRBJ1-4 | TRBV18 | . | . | TGTGCCAGCTCACCTCGGACACTTTCCCAATCAACTAATGAAAAACTGTTTTTT | CASSPRTLSQSTNEKLFF
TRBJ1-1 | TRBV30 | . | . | TGTGCCTGGAGTGTAGGGTACACTGAAGCTTTCTTT | CAWSVGYTEAFF
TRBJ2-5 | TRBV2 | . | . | TGTGCCAGCCGGACGGTGGAGACCCAGTACTTC | CASRTVETQYF
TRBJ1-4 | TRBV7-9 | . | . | TGTGCCAGCAGCCCAGGCAGCGGGGTCTTTAATGAAAAACTGTTTTTT | CASSPGSGVFNEKLFF
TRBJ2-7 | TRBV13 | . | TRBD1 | TGTGCCAGCAGCTTCCGGGACAGGGTCGGGGAGCAGTACTTC | CASSFRDRVGEQYF
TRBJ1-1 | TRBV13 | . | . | TGTGCCAGCAGCTTACCTGGGGAGCCGAACACTGAAGCTTTCTTT | CASSLPGEPNTEAFF
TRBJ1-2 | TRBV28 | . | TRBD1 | TGTGCCAGCACAGACAGGGGATATGGCTACACCTTC | CASTDRGYGYTF
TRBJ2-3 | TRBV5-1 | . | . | TGCGCCAGCAGCTTGGGGGGGCCCGCAGATACGCAGTATTTT | CASSLGGPADTQYF
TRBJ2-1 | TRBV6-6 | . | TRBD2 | TGTGCCAGCACCAGGACTAGCGGGGGGGCCCGCCGGGAGCAGTTCTTC | CASTRTSGGARREQFF
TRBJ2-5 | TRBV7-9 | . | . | TGTGCCAGCAGTCTTGGGAGGGGGGTGAACCAAGAGACCCAGTACTTC | CASSLGRGVNQETQYF
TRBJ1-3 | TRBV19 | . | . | TGTGCCAGTAGTGTACAGGGTGCTCGAAACACCATATATTTT | CASSVQGARNTIYF
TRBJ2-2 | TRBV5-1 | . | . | TGCGCCAGCAGCTTGGACGTTTCAGGCGCCGGGGAGCTGTTTTTT | CASSLDVSGAGELFF
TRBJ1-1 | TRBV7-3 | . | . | TGTGCCAGCAGCTTTATTGGATACACTGAAGCTTTCTTT | CASSFIGYTEAFF
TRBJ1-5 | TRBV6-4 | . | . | TGTGCCAGCAGCCTAAATCAGCCCCAGCATTTT | CASSLNQPQHF
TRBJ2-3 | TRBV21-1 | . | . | TGTGCCAGCAGCAAAGTCCTATCCAGGGGAGGGGCAGATACGCAGTATTTT | CASSKVLSRGGADTQYF
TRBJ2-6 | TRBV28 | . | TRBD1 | TGTGCCAGCAGTGAGAGGGGGCGATTACTGTCTGGGGCCAACGTCCTGACTTTC | CASSERGRLLSGANVLTF
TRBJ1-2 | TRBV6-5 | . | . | TGTGCCAGCAGCCCACTAGGTACGGACAGAGATGGCTACACCTTC | CASSPLGTDRDGYTF
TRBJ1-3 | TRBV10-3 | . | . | TGTGCCATCAGTGGGGGTTCTGGAAACACCATATATTTT | CAISGGSGNTIYF
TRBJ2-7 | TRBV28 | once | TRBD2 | TGTGCCAGCAGTTTCGGTCCGGCACGGGAGGGTGGCCCCTACGAGCAGTACTTC | CASSFGPAREGGPYEQYF
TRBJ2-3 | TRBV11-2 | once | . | TGTGCCAGCAGCTTAGGGGGAGATACGCAGTATTTT | CASSLGGDTQYF
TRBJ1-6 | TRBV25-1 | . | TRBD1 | TGTGCCAGCAGTTACAAACAGGGGGGAAATTCACCCCTCCACTTT | CASSYKQGGNSPLHF
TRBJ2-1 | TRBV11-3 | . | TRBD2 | TGTGCCAGCAGCTTATCGAGCGGGGGGAGATACAATGAGCAGTTCTTC | CASSLSSGGRYNEQFF
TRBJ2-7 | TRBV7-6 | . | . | TGTGCCAGCAGCTTAGTACAGCCCTACGAGCAGTACTTC | CASSLVQPYEQYF
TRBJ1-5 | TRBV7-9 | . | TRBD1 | TGTGCCAGCAGCTCCGGACAGGTTAATCAGCCCCAGCATTTT | CASSSGQVNQPQHF
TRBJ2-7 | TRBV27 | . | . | TGTGCCAGCAGTACCCCCTACGAGCAGTACTTC | CASSTPYEQYF
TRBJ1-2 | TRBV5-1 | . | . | TGCGCCAGCAGCCCGGAGTTAGCTAACTATGGCTACACCTTC | CASSPELANYGYTF
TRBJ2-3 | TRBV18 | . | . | TGTGCCAGCTCTCGCACAGATACGCAGTATTTT | CASSRTDTQYF
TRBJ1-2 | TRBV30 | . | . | TGTGCCTGGAGTGATTCAAGCGGGGGAGGGTGCACCTTC | CAWSDSSGGGCTF
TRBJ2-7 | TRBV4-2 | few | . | TGTGCCAGCAGCCAAGACGAGGGCGGCGAGCAGTACTTC | CASSQDEGGEQYF
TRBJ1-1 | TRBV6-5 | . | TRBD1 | TGTGCCAGCAGGCCCAGGGGGCCCACTGAAGCTTTCTTT | CASRPRGPTEAFF
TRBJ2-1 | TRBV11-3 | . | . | TGTGCCAGCAGCGCAAAGGCAGGGATCTACAATGAGCAGTTCTTC | CASSAKAGIYNEQFF
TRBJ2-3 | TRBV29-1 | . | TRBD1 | TGCAGCGTTGACTCTGGACAGGGGGCGGCCCAGATCGTGCAGTATTTT | CSVDSGQGAAQIVQYF
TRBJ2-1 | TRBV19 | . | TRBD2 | TGTGCCAGTAGTACCCGGACTAGAGGCTATGAGCAGTTCTTC | CASSTRTRGYEQFF
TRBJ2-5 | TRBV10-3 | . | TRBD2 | TGTGCCACCGCGGGGGGGCCTGGGGAGACCCAGTACTTC | CATAGGPGETQYF
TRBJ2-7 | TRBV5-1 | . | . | TGCGCCAGCAGCTTTACAGAGAGCTACGAGCAGTACTTC | CASSFTESYEQYF
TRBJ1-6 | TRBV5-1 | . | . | TGCGCCAGCAGCTCGGACCCACAGCAGAGCTCCTATAATTCACCCCTCCACTTT | CASSSDPQQSSYNSPLHF
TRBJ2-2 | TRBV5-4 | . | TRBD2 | TGTGCCAGCAGTCGGACTAGCGGGGGGACCGGGGAGCTGTTTTTT | CASSRTSGGTGELFF